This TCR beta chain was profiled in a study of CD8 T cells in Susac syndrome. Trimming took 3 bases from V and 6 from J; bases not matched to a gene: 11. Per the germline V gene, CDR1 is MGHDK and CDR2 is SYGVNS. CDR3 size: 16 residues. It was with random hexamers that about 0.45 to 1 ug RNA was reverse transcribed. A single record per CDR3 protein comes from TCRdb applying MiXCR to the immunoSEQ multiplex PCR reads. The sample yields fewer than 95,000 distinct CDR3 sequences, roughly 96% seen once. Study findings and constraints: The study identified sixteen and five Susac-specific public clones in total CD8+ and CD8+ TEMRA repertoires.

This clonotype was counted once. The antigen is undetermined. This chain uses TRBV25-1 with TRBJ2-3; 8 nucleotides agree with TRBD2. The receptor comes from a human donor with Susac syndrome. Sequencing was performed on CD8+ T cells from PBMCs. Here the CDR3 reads CASSDPQRGPPDTQYF. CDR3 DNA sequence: TGTGCCAGCAGTGACCCTCAGCGGGGGCCCCCGGATACGCAGTATTTT.